The sequence of this T cell receptor beta chain was determined in a study of vaccination and CD4 T cells after COVID-19. Study context: Sampling after COVID took place at a median of about 91 days (range 35 to 161) following diagnosis. Findings of the study overall: Only after vaccination were a median 86.3% of convalescents' reactive clones seen.

In this sample, this clonotype turned up a few times. Its specificity is unknown. Researchers used the Oncomine TCR Beta short-read assay to sequence DNA from cultured CD4+ T cells. Investigators obtained genomic DNA by extraction from cultured CD4+ T cells. From the PCR reads, TCRdb called clonotypes with MiXCR, one entry per CDR3 protein. Seen here are fewer than 15,000 distinct CDR3 sequences, about 67% observed once, and the top ten hold approximately 8%. Treatment noted: approximately 10-day PBMC culture with coronavirus spike peptide pools or control peptides (ViraFEST assay). The CDR3 has 15 residues. With V trimmed by 4 bases and J by 1 base, 5 bases remained unmatched. Germline lookup yields CDR1 DFQATT and CDR2 SNEGSKA (reference sequence).

J is TRBJ2-3 and V is TRBV20-1, with TRBD2 matching over 10 bases. Material for sequencing was CD4+ T cells from blood, cultured in vitro. The receptor was derived from a human donor who had recovered from COVID-19. The CDR3: CSATAGGEGTDTQYF. The CDR3 nucleotides are TGCAGTGCTACAGCGGGAGGGGAGGGCACAGATACGCAGTATTTT.